This paragraph covers one T cell receptor (beta chain) sequence. The sample belongs to a study of radiotherapy plus CTLA-4 blockade in lung cancer. The method was immunoSEQ multiplex PCR; TCRdb's version includes in-frame clones alone and lacks a portion of them. The table has about 99,000 clones, about 86% seen once. V was pared by 1 base and J by 9 bases, with 10 bases between. Germline CDR1 and CDR2: SGHDN and FVKESK. CDR3 size: 13 residues. The origin of this receptor is a human donor with non-small cell lung cancer that progressed on radiotherapy plus ipilimumab. The sample in question was peripheral blood, obtained from a patient treated with radiotherapy plus ipilimumab. This chain joins TRBV14 and TRBJ2-1, with D uncertain. The CDR3 DNA sequence: TGTGCCAGCAGCCAAGCCCTCCGAGGTGAGCAGTTCTTC. Translated, it gives CASSQALRGEQFF.